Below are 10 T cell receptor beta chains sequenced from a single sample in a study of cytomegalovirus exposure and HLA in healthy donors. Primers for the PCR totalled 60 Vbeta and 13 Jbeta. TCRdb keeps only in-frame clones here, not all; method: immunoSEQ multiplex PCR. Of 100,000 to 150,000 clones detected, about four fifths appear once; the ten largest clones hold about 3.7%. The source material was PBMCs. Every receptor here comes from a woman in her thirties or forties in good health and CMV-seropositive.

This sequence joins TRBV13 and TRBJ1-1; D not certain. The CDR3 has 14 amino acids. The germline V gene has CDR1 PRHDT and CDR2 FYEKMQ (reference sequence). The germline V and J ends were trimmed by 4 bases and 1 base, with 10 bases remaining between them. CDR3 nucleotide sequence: TGTGCCAGCAGCTCCCGACTCGGGAACACTGAAGCTTTCTTT. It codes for CASSSRLGNTEAFF.

The CDR3 coding sequence is TGTGCCAGTAGTATAGGGTCGGGGGGCACAGATACGCAGTATTTT. Translating it yields CASSIGSGGTDTQYF. The V gene is TRBV19, the J gene TRBJ2-3, with D maybe TRBD2 (6 bases). The CDR3 has 15 amino acids. Between the trimmed V and J ends, which lost 1 base and 1 base, there was a span of 9 bases. Germline CDR1 is LNHDA and CDR2 is SQIVND (reference sequence).

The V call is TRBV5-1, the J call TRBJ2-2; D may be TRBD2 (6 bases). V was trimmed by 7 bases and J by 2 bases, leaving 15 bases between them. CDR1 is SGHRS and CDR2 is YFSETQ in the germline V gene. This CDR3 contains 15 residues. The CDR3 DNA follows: TGCGCCAGCCGGATGTCTAGCGCTAACACCGGGGAGCTGTTTTTT. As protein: CASRMSSANTGELFF.

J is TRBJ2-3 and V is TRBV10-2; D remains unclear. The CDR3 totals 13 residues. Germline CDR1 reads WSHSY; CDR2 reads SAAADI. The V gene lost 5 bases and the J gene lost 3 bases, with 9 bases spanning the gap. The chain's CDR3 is CASSSSVTDTQYF. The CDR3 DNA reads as TGCGCCAGCAGTTCTAGTGTAACAGATACGCAGTATTTT.

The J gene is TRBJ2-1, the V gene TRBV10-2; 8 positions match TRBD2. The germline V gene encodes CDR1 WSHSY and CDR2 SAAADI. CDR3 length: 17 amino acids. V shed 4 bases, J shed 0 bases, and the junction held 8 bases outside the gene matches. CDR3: CASSVGLAGCSYNEQFF. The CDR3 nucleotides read TGCGCCAGCAGTGTAGGGCTAGCGGGCTGCTCCTACAATGAGCAGTTCTTC.

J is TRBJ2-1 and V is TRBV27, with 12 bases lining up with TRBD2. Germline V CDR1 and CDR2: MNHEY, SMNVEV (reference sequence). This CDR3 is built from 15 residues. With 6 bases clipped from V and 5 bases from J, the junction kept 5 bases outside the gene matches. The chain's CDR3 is CASRKGLAGDNEQFF. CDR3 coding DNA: TGTGCCAGCAGGAAGGGACTAGCGGGTGACAATGAGCAGTTCTTC.

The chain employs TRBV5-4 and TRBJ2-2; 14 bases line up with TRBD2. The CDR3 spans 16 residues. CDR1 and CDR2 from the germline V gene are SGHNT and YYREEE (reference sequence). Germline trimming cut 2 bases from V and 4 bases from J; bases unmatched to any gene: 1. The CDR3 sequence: CASSFGLAGGTGELFF. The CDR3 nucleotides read TGTGCCAGCAGCTTTGGACTAGCGGGAGGCACCGGGGAGCTGTTTTTT.

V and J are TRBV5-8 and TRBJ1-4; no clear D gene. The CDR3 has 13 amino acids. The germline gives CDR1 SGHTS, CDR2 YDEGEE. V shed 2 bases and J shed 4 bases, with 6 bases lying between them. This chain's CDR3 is CASSLRFNEKLFF. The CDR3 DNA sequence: TGTGCCAGCAGCTTACGGTTTAATGAAAAACTGTTTTTT. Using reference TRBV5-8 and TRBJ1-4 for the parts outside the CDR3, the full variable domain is EAGVTQSPTHLIKTRGQQATLRCSPISGHTSVYWYQQALGLGLQFLLWYDEGEERNRGNFPPRFSGRQFPNYSSELNVNALELEDSALYLCASSLRFNEKLFFGSGTQLSVL.

This CDR3 reads CASRSGDRGSTEQFF. CDR3 nucleotides: TGTGCCAGCCGCTCTGGGGACAGGGGATCTACTGAGCAGTTCTTC. The rearrangement joins TRBV28 to TRBJ2-1; 10 positions match TRBD1. This CDR3 comprises 15 residues. With V trimmed by 8 bases and J by 9 bases, 13 bases remained unmatched. Germline values: CDR1 MDHEN, CDR2 SYDVKM.

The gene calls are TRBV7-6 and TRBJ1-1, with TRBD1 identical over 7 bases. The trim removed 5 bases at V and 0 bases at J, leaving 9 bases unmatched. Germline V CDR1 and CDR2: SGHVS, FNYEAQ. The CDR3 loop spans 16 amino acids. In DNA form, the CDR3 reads TGTGCCAGCAGCGGAGAGACAGGGACCATGAACACTGAAGCTTTCTTT. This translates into CASSGETGTMNTEAFF.